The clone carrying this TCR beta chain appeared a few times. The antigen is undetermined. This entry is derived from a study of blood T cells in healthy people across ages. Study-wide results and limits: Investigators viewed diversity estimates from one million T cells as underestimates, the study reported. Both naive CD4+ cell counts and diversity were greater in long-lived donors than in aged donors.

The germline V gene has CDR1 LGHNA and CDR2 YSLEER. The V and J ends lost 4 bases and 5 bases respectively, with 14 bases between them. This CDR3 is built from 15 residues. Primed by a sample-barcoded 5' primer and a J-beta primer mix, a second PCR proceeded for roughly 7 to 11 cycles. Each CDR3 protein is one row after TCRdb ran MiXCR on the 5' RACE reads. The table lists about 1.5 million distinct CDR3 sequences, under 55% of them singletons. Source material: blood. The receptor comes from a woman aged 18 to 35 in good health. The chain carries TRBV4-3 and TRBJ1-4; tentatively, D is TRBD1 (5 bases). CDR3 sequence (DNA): TGCGCCAGCAGCCGGGGGACCGTAAGAAATGAAAAACTGTTTTTT. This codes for CASSRGTVRNEKLFF.